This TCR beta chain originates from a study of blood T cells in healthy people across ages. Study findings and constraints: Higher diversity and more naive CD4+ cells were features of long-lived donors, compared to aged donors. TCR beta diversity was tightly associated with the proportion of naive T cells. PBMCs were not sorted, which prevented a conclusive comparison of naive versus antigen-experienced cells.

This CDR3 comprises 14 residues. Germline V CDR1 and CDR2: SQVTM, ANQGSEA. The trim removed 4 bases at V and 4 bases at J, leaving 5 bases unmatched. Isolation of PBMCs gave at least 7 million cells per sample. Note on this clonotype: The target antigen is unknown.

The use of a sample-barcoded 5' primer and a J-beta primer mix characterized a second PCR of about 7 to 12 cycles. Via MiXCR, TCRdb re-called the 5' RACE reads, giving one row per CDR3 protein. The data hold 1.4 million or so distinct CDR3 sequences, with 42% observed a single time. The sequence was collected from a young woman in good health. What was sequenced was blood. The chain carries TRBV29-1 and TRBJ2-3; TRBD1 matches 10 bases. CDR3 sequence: CSVARDRGSDTQYF. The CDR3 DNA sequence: TGCAGCGTTGCCCGGGACAGGGGTTCAGATACGCAGTATTTT.